This T cell receptor beta chain was sequenced in a study of T cell responses to AZD1222 COVID-19 vaccine. Study results and limitations: Dominant CD4 TCR responses targeted spike regions 160-218 and 743-854. Clonal diversity was possibly underestimated; the donors were predominantly white British and more often female. Unmutated variant regions are reportedly targeted by nearly half of spike-specific TCRs.

Germline-derived CDR1 and CDR2 are LNHDA and SQIVND (reference sequence). V dropped 5 bases and J dropped 0 bases, with 11 bases sitting between them. The CDR3 consists of 15 residues. This clone was detected a few times. The antigen is not known. Only in-frame clones appear in the TCRdb table, and some are missing; sequencing was by immunoSEQ multiplex PCR. The sample has roughly 92,000 clones, 90% seen once. The sequence was obtained from an adult in good health. This specimen was peripheral blood, taken on day 0 of AZD1222 vaccination. The chain is built from TRBV19 and TRBJ1-3, with no clear D. The DNA of the CDR3 is TGTGCCAGTAGTCACCAGCAATACTCTGGAAACACCATATATTTT. It is translated as CASSHQQYSGNTIYF.